Listed below are T cell receptor beta chains from one sample, sequenced in a study of T cell changes during pregnancy in multiple sclerosis. Generated by immunoSEQ multiplex PCR, the TCRdb table keeps only in-frame clones and is missing some. This sample has about 92,000 clones, with 92% found just once. The sample in question was peripheral blood, obtained in the first trimester of pregnancy. These receptor sequences come from a female donor with multiple sclerosis, enrolled in a pregnancy study. The CDR3 runs from the conserved cysteine through the conserved F or W. D genes are given only for firm matches.

d_call: TRBD1
v_call: TRBV5-6
cdr3_aa: CASSFRGTGTYEQYF

d_call: TRBD1
v_call: TRBV18
cdr3_aa: CASSTDRAKAGNTIYF

d_call: -
v_call: TRBV30
cdr3_aa: CAWSVQNTIYF

d_call: -
v_call: TRBV28
cdr3_aa: CASSPSNQPQHF

d_call: TRBD1
v_call: TRBV6-5
cdr3_aa: CASSPPGTGRTEAFF

d_call: TRBD1
v_call: TRBV30
cdr3_aa: CAWAGQGAHGYTF

d_call: -
v_call: TRBV18
cdr3_aa: CASSPTGTITPRTRTDTQYF

d_call: TRBD1
v_call: TRBV9
cdr3_aa: CASSPGQGATEAFF

d_call: -
v_call: TRBV13
cdr3_aa: CASTYALAGANVLTF

d_call: -
v_call: TRBV7-2
cdr3_aa: CASSSLFDPGKEKGYTF

d_call: TRBD1
v_call: TRBV7-2
cdr3_aa: CASSLPGRGHEQYF

d_call: -
v_call: TRBV10-2
cdr3_aa: CASSPSAGTGEQYF

d_call: -
v_call: TRBV28
cdr3_aa: CASSTYRDGNTYEQYF

d_call: TRBD1
v_call: TRBV7-3
cdr3_aa: CASSPGQGAYEQYF

d_call: -
v_call: TRBV27
cdr3_aa: CASSLSPPRAYEQYF

d_call: -
v_call: TRBV7-8
cdr3_aa: CASSGTGTYSYEQYF

d_call: -
v_call: TRBV6-1
cdr3_aa: CASSEASTYGYTF

d_call: TRBD1
v_call: TRBV5-1
cdr3_aa: CASSSEDRDAKNIQYF

d_call: -
v_call: TRBV5-1
cdr3_aa: CASTLQWSSGANVLTF

d_call: -
v_call: TRBV9
cdr3_aa: CASSVDGRSTQHF

d_call: TRBD1
v_call: TRBV19
cdr3_aa: CASATGRIVEAFF